Below, 16 T cell receptor beta chains from the same sample are listed, as sequenced in a study of molecular identifiers for immune sequencing clone quantification. Each CDR3 protein is one row after TCRdb ran MiXCR on the PCR reads. The table shows tens of thousands of distinct CDR3 sequences, with 15% to 20% occurring only once. The sequencing sample was made of naive CD8+ T cells from blood, with Jurkat cell RNA spiked in. Subset denoted: FACS-sorted CD8+CD4-CCR7+CD45RA+ naive T cells. The receptors stem from a human donor in good health. Some libraries in this study had Jurkat cell RNA spiked in.

This clonotype was counted ten times or more. This chain connects TRBV19 to TRBJ2-3; D gene ambiguous. The V gene's germline CDR1 is LNHDA and CDR2 SQIVND (reference sequence). Trimming shortened V by 3 bases and J by 0 bases, and 4 bases separated the two germline ends. The CDR3 extends over 13 amino acids. For the CDR3, the DNA is TGTGCCAGTAGTATGGGCAGCACAGATACGCAGTATTTT. As protein: CASSMGSTDTQYF.

The V call is TRBV19, the J call TRBJ1-1, with no clear D. This CDR3 has 13 amino acids. Germline V gene data show CDR1 as LNHDA and CDR2 as SQIVND (reference sequence). Deletions cut 7 bases from V and 3 bases from J, with 12 bases between. The CDR3 loop is CASNLGLYTEAFF. The CDR3, as DNA: TGTGCCAGTAATCTAGGACTGTACACTGAAGCTTTCTTT.

This clonotype was seen repeatedly, ten times or more. The V call is TRBV12-3 or TRBV12-4, the J call TRBJ2-5; 13 bases are a match to TRBD2. The CDR3 consists of 17 residues. V lost 5 bases, J lost 0 bases, and 6 bases stayed unmatched. CDR3 DNA: TGTGCCAGCAGTACCGAAGGACTAGCGGGGGACCAAGAGACCCAGTACTTC. It yields the protein CASSTEGLAGDQETQYF.

About this clonotype itself: Just one base apart from a much larger clone, this may be a read error. The rearrangement joins TRBV4-1 to TRBJ2-1, with TRBD2 identical over 8 bases. Germline V gene lookup returns CDR1 MGHRA and CDR2 YSYEKL. The CDR3 covers 18 residues. The CDR3 DNA is TGCGCCAGCGGCCAAGCTTTGGCCGGGACTAGAAGTAGCCATGAGCAGTTCTTC. Translated: CASGQALAGTRSSHEQFF.

Ten or more counts support this clonotype. V usage is TRBV3-1 and J usage is TRBJ2-3; D is undetermined. Germline values: CDR1 LGHDT, CDR2 YNNKEL (reference sequence). Between the trimmed V and J ends, which lost 2 bases and 2 bases, there was a span of 17 bases. The length of the CDR3 is 17 residues. The CDR3 DNA sequence: TGTGCCAGCAGCCAAACGTCAGCTTTTACCATCACAGATACGCAGTATTTT. It specifies CASSQTSAFTITDTQYF.

This clonotype was observed many times. This chain links TRBV19 with TRBJ1-2; TRBD1 aligns across 12 bases. Trimming took 10 bases from V and 7 from J; bases not matched to a gene: 16. The CDR3 length is 16 residues. CDR1 and CDR2 from the germline V gene are LNHDA and SQIVND (reference sequence). In DNA, the CDR3 is TGTGCCACCGCGGACCGGGACAGGGGGCAAATTGGTGGCTACACCTTC. Encoded protein: CATADRDRGQIGGYTF.

This clonotype was counted at least ten times. The DNA of the CDR3 is TGCGCCAGCAGCCCGACAGGTAATCAGCCCCAGCATTTT. This gives the protein CASSPTGNQPQHF. The chain uses TRBV5-1 and TRBJ1-5; D is perhaps TRBD1 (6 bases). CDR1 is SGHRS and CDR2 is YFSETQ in the germline V gene. The CDR3 spans 13 residues. Trimming took off 4 bases at V and 4 bases at J, with 9 bases between the two ends.

Worth noting for this clonotype: Possible read error: a much larger clone is one base away. The V gene is TRBV4-3, the J gene TRBJ1-1; 8 nucleotides align to TRBD1. Germline V CDR1 and CDR2: LGHNA, YSLEER. CDR3 length: 14 residues. Trimming cost V 3 bases and J 1 base; bases outside gene matches: 1. The CDR3 region has the DNA TGCGCCAGCAGCCATGGGACAGGGAACACTGAAGCTTTCTTT. The encoded protein is CASSHGTGNTEAFF.

This clonotype was counted between two and nine times. V and J are TRBV7-9 and TRBJ2-1, with 8 bases that match TRBD1. Unmatched junction bases numbered 7, after V lost 6 bases and J lost 0 bases. The CDR3 loop spans 16 amino acids. Germline V CDR1 and CDR2: SEHNR, FQNEAQ (reference sequence). CDR3 sequence (DNA): TGTGCCAGCAGACAAACCACAGGGGGCTCCTACAATGAGCAGTTCTTC. Translation: CASRQTTGGSYNEQFF.

This clonotype was seen at least ten times. The genes are TRBV6-6 and TRBJ1-1, with a possible D match to TRBD1 (5 bases). V gave up 5 bases and J gave up 0 bases, with 19 bases separating them. The germline V gene encodes CDR1 MNHNY and CDR2 SVGAGI (reference sequence). CDR3 length: 17 residues. CDR3: CASSGWTGDLMNTEAFF. As DNA, the CDR3 is TGTGCCAGCAGTGGCTGGACTGGGGACCTAATGAACACTGAAGCTTTCTTT.

Worth noting for this clonotype: The junction differs from germline at one of its ends, possibly a read error. The chain combines TRBV5-4 with TRBJ1-1; D is ambiguous. Germline-derived CDR1 and CDR2 are SGHNT and YYREEE (reference sequence). The CDR3 runs to 12 residues. The CDR3: CASSPMNSEAFF. CDR3 nucleotides: TGTGCCAGCAGCCCAATGAACTCTGAAGCTTTCTTT.

In its sample, this clonotype was seen many times. The CDR3 is CASSTLAGGFSDTQYF. CDR3 DNA sequence: TGTGCCAGCAGCACGCTAGCGGGGGGGTTCTCAGATACGCAGTATTTT. This chain joins TRBV7-9 and TRBJ2-3; 12 nucleotides match TRBD2. The CDR3 runs to 16 residues. V shed 5 bases, J shed 4 bases, and the junction held 7 bases outside the gene matches. CDR1 and CDR2 (germline): SEHNR, FQNEAQ (reference sequence).

The table lists this clonotype with many counts. The chain recombines TRBV4-1 with TRBJ2-3; D is possibly TRBD1 (6 bases). V shed 5 bases and J shed 1 base, with 10 bases lying between them. Germline values: CDR1 MGHRA, CDR2 YSYEKL. The CDR3 is 14 amino acids. Here the CDR3 reads CASSIWTGTDTQYF. CDR3 DNA: TGCGCCAGCAGCATCTGGACAGGCACAGATACGCAGTATTTT.

The V gene is TRBV7-9, the J gene TRBJ2-2, with D maybe TRBD2 (5 bases). The CDR3 sequence is 15 residues long. Germline V gene data show CDR1 as SEHNR and CDR2 as FQNEAQ (reference sequence). V lost 5 bases and J 6 bases, leaving 16 bases between the germline ends. The CDR3 sequence is CASSLVVGVPGELFF. The CDR3 DNA sequence: TGTGCCAGCAGCCTAGTGGTGGGAGTCCCCGGGGAGCTGTTTTTT.

This clonotype appeared once. A clone one base away is much larger, so this may be a read error. Likely a read error: the CDR3 ends without its conserved phenylalanine or tryptophan. J is TRBJ2-7 and V is TRBV7-9, with unresolved D. V was trimmed by 3 bases and J by 0 bases, leaving 6 bases between them. Per the germline V gene, CDR1 is SEHNR and CDR2 is FQNEAQ (reference sequence). CDR3 length equals 13 residues. CDR3 in amino acids: CASSFGNSYEQYS. The DNA of the CDR3 is TGTGCCAGCAGCTTCGGCAACTCCTACGAGCAGTACTCC.

The sample holds many counts of this clonotype. This chain connects TRBV7-9 to TRBJ2-3; 8 bases are shared with TRBD1. Per germline, CDR1 SEHNR and CDR2 FQNEAQ (reference sequence). Trimming removed 5 bases from V and 4 bases from J; junction bases left unmatched: 8. The length of the CDR3 is 15 residues. The CDR3 DNA follows: TGTGCCAGCAGCCAGGGACAGGCCGGCGCAGATACGCAGTATTTT. Translating gives CASSQGQAGADTQYF.